This TCR beta chain was identified during a study of T cells after yellow fever vaccination. About the research overall: The authors sorted the EM, EMRA, CM and Tscm memory subsets using CD3, CD45RA, CCR7 and CD95. Study results and caveats: A large majority of primary-vaccination clones showed up again after the booster (approximately 95% CD4, around 85% CD8).

This clonotype has a handful of counts. With V trimmed by 7 bases and J by 4 bases, 6 bases remained unmatched. CDR3 length: 13 amino acids. The V gene's germline CDR1 is MNHNS and CDR2 SASEGT. TCRdb reanalysed the 5' RACE reads using MiXCR and keeps one entry per CDR3 protein. The data contain over 35,000 distinct CDR3 sequences, around 6.5% of them singletons. The TCR comes from a man between 25 and 39 years old who received the YFV17D yellow fever vaccine. The chain joins TRBV6-1 to TRBJ1-1; 7 bases are a match to TRBD1. The sample was PBMCs, either bulk or a sorted T-cell subset (CD4+, CD8+, memory, or dextramer-sorted; not recorded which), taken 45 days after the yellow fever booster vaccination. The CDR3 DNA is TGTGCCAGCAAACCCGGGACAGTCACTGAAGCTTTCTTT. This translates into CASKPGTVTEAFF.